The 9 T cell receptor beta chains presented below share a single source sample, sequenced in a study of radiation and T cells in renal cell carcinoma. Specified time point: blood 2 weeks post-SBRT. Treatment denoted: 15 Gy SBRT to primary tumor, nephrectomy 4 weeks later. Measured with immunoSEQ multiplex PCR; TCRdb has only the in-frame clones, and not every one. The sample comprises 150,000 or so clones, roughly 87% of which are singletons, and about an eighth rests with the top ten. The material sequenced was blood, taken from a patient whose treatment included radiotherapy and nephrectomy. These receptors all come from a woman aged 45-65 years with renal cell carcinoma.

The chain employs TRBV2 and TRBJ1-2, with D perhaps matching TRBD1 (6 bases). The CDR3 sequence is 13 residues long. V was cut by 8 bases and J by 5 bases, with 15 bases left in between. Germline CDR1 is SNHLY and CDR2 is FYNNEI. CDR3 DNA sequence: TGTGCCAGCTCTCGGGGGCAATGGTATGGCTACACCTTC. This sequence encodes CASSRGQWYGYTF.

This clone has just a few counts. The rearrangement links TRBV5-1 to TRBJ2-6; no firm D call. Trimming took 1 base from V and 0 from J, leaving 8 bases between them. The CDR3 runs to 16 residues. The germline V gene encodes CDR1 SGHRS and CDR2 YFSETQ. DNA for the CDR3: TGCGCCAGCAGCTTGATCTTGCGCTCTGGGGCCAACGTCCTGACTTTC. Its translation: CASSLILRSGANVLTF.

The rearrangement links TRBV19 to TRBJ1-2; TRBD1 aligns across 8 bases. The germline CDR1 and CDR2 sequences are LNHDA and SQIVND (reference sequence). J gave up 8 bases and V 3 bases, and 11 bases lay outside the gene matches. The CDR3 totals 15 residues. CDR3 sequence (DNA): TGTGCCAGTAGTATCACGGGACAGGACGTCACCGGCTACACCTTC. This encodes CASSITGQDVTGYTF.

The rearrangement joins TRBV19 to TRBJ2-5, with 14 bases lining up with TRBD2. Germline-derived CDR1 and CDR2 are LNHDA and SQIVND (reference sequence). The CDR3 consists of 19 residues. The ends lost 3 bases at V and 2 bases at J; junction bases unmatched: 11. The CDR3 loop is CASSITGTSGGSGQETQYF. CDR3 DNA: TGTGCCAGTAGTATTACGGGGACTAGCGGGGGTTCGGGTCAAGAGACCCAGTACTTC.

The CDR3 region has the DNA TGCAGCGTTAGGTCCCCACAGAACTACGTAGAGCAGTACTTC. Protein product: CSVRSPQNYVEQYF. The chain combines TRBV29-1 with TRBJ2-7; D not certain. The V gene's germline CDR1 is SQVTM and CDR2 ANQGSEA. Trimming took 5 bases from V and 7 from J, leaving 21 bases between them. The CDR3 loop spans 14 amino acids.

This clone appeared once. V gene TRBV18 combines with J gene TRBJ1-1; 7 bases match TRBD1. Germline V lookup: CDR1 KGHSH, CDR2 LQKENI. Losses at the gene ends were 6 bases for V and 2 bases for J; bases not matched to a gene: 12. This CDR3 has 16 amino acids. The CDR3 nucleotides are TGTGCCAGCTCCCAAGAGACAGGGACCGTAAACACTGAAGCTTTCTTT. Protein sequence: CASSQETGTVNTEAFF.

The chain is built from TRBV14 and TRBJ1-1; no definite D call. Trimming took 2 bases from V and 1 from J, leaving 8 bases between them. Germline V gene data show CDR1 as SGHDN and CDR2 as FVKESK. The CDR3 is made up of 14 amino acids. CDR3: CASSQKWGNTEAFF. CDR3 DNA sequence: TGTGCCAGCAGCCAAAAGTGGGGGAACACTGAAGCTTTCTTT.

The chain recombines TRBV2 with TRBJ2-1; D is uncertain. Deletions cut 10 bases from V and 1 base from J, with 8 bases between. Germline CDR1 reads SNHLY; CDR2 reads FYNNEI. There are 12 residues in the CDR3. The CDR3 region has the DNA TGTGCCACACAGTCGTCCTACAATGAGCAGTTCTTC. Its translation is CATQSSYNEQFF.

Of note for this clone: At one end the junction does not follow the germline gene, possibly because of a read error. V usage is TRBV7-9 and J usage is TRBJ2-3; 10 bases agree with TRBD2. Germline CDR1 is SEHNR and CDR2 is FQNEAQ (reference sequence). This CDR3 spans 14 amino acids. CDR3 DNA: TGTGCCAGCAGCCTAGCGGGGGACGCAGATACGCAGTATTTT. This codes for CASSLAGDADTQYF.